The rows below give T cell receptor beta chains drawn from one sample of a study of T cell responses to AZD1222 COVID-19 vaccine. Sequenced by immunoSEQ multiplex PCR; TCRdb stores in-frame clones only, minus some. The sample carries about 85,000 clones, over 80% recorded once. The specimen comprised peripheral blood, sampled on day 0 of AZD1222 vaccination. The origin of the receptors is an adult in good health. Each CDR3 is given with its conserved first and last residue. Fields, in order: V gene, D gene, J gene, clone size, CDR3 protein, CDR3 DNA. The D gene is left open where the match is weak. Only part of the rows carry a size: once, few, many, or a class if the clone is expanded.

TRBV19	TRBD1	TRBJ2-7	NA	CASSQGVTEQYF	TGTGCCAGTAGCCAGGGGGTCACCGAGCAGTACTTC
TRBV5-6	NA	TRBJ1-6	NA	CASSLAVRSSYNSPLHF	TGTGCCAGCAGCTTGGCCGTGAGGAGCTCCTATAATTCACCCCTCCACTTT
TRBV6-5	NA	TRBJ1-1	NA	CASSLGPGTEAFF	TGTGCCAGCAGTTTAGGGCCCGGGACTGAAGCTTTCTTT
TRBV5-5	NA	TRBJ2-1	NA	CASSSPFRHSYNEQFF	TGTGCCAGCAGCTCGCCGTTTCGGCACTCCTACAATGAGCAGTTCTTC
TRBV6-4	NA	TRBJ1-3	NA	CASRETGGNTIYF	TGTGCCAGCAGGGAGACGGGCGGAAACACCATATATTTT
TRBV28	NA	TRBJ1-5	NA	CASRGGNQPQHF	TGTGCCAGCAGGGGGGGCAATCAGCCCCAGCATTTT
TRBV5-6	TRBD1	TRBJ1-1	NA	CASSFDWAGGTEAFF	TGTGCCAGCAGCTTCGATTGGGCAGGGGGCACTGAAGCTTTCTTT
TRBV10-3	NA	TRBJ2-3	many	CAISEFGRSTDTQYF	TGTGCCATCAGTGAGTTTGGCAGGAGCACAGATACGCAGTATTTT
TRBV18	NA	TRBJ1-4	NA	CASSPPSTTNEKLFF	TGTGCCAGCTCACCCCCATCAACAACTAATGAAAAACTGTTTTTT
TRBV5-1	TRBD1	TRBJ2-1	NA	CASSSGQGRFDEQFF	TGCGCCAGCAGCTCTGGACAGGGGCGTTTCGATGAGCAGTTCTTC
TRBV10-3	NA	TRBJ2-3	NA	CATKLQDTQYF	TGTGCCACCAAACTCCAAGATACGCAGTATTTT
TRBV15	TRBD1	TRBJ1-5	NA	CATSVGQDSNQPQHF	TGTGCCACCAGCGTGGGACAGGATAGCAATCAGCCCCAGCATTTT
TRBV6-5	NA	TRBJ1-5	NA	CASTPDNSPNQPQHF	TGTGCCAGCACCCCTGACAATTCTCCCAATCAGCCCCAGCATTTT
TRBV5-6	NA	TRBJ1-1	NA	CASSRLAEAFF	TGTGCCAGCAGCCGCCTCGCCGAAGCTTTCTTT
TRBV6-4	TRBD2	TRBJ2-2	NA	CASSGRDTGELFF	TGTGCCAGCAGCGGGAGGGACACCGGGGAGCTGTTTTTT
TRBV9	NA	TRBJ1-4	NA	CASSAQGRGNEKLFF	TGTGCCAGCAGCGCCCAGGGGCGCGGTAATGAAAAACTGTTTTTT
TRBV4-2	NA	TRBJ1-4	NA	CASSNSGEKLFF	TGTGCCAGCAGCAATTCAGGGGAAAAACTGTTTTTT
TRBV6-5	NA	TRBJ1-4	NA	CASSYSYRSEKLFF	TGTGCCAGCAGTTACTCCTACCGGAGTGAAAAACTGTTTTTT
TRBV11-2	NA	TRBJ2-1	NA	CASSNPIGRSSYNEQFF	TGTGCCAGCAGCAACCCGATCGGGCGTAGCTCCTACAATGAGCAGTTCTTC
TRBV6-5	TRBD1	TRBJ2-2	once	CATRQGRDTGELFF	TGTGCCACACGACAGGGCCGGGACACCGGGGAGCTGTTTTTT
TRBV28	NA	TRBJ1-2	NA	CASTPWGADYGYTF	TGTGCCAGCACTCCCTGGGGGGCAGACTATGGCTACACCTTC
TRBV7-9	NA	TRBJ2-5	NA	CASSLARPSQETQYF	TGTGCCAGCAGCTTAGCGAGACCCTCCCAAGAGACCCAGTACTTC
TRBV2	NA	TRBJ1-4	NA	CASSVWEKLFF	TGTGCCAGCAGTGTATGGGAAAAACTGTTTTTT
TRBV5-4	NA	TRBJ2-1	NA	CASSFERRGGNEQFF	TGTGCCAGCAGCTTCGAGCGTCGAGGAGGCAATGAGCAGTTCTTC
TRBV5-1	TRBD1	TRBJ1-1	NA	CASSGDSGVQTEAFF	TGCGCCAGCAGCGGGGACAGTGGGGTTCAAACTGAAGCTTTCTTT